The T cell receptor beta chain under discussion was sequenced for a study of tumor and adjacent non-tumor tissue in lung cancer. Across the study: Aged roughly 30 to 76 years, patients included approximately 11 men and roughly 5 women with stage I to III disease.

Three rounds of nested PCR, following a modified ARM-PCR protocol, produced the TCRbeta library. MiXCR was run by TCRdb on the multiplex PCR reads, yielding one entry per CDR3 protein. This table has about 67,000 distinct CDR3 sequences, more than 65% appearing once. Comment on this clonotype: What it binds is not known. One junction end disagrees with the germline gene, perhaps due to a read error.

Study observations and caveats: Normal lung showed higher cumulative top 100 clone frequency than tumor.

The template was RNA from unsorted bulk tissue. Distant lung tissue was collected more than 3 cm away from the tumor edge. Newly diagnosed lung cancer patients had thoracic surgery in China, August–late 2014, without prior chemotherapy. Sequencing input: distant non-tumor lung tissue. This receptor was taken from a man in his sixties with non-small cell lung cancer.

CDR3 amino acids: CTSSDGDPNYGYTF. The CDR3 DNA sequence: TGTACCAGCAGCGATGGGGATCCTAACTATGGCTACACCTTC. This sequence joins TRBV5-4 and TRBJ1-2, with unresolved D. CDR3 size: 14 residues. The V gene's germline CDR1 is SGHNT and CDR2 YYREEE (reference sequence).